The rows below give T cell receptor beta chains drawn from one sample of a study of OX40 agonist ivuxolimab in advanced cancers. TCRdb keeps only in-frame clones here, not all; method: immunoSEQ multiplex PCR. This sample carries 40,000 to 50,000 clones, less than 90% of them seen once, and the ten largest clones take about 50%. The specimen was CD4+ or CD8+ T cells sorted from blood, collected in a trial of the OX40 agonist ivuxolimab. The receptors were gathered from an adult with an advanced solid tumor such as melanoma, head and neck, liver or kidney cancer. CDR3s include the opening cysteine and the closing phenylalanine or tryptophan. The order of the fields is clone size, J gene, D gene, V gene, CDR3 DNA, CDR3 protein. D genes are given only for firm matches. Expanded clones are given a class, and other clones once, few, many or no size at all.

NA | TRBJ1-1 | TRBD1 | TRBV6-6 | TGTGCCAGCAGTTCCGAGCTGGGAACAGGGGCAGCTTTCTTT | CASSSELGTGAAFF
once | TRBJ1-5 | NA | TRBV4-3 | TGCGCCAGCAGCCAAGGGACCGACCATCAGCCCCAGCATTTT | CASSQGTDHQPQHF
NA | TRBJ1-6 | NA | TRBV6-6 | TGTGCCAGCAGCTCAGATAATTCACCCCTCCACTTT | CASSSDNSPLHF
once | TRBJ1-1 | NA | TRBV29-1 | TGCAGCGTTGAGGGGCCCCTAACTGAAGCTTTCTTT | CSVEGPLTEAFF
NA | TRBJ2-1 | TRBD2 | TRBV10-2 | TGCGCCAGCAGTGAGTCGGGGGCTAGCGGGGAGCAGTTCTTC | CASSESGASGEQFF
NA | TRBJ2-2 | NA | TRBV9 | TGTGCCAGCAGCGTATCCGGGACTACCGGGGAGCTGTTTTTT | CASSVSGTTGELFF
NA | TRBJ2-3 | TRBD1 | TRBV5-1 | TGCGCCAGCAGACCCGGACAGGGAACAGATACGCAGTATTTT | CASRPGQGTDTQYF
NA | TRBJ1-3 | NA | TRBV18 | TGTGCCAGCTCACCGAATAAGGGGACGGCCAGCTCTGGAAACACCATATATTTT | CASSPNKGTASSGNTIYF
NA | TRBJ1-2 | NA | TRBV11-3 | TGTGCCAGCAGCTTGAGTCAACAGTCAGATGGCTACACCTTC | CASSLSQQSDGYTF
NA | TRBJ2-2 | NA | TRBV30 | TGTGCCTGGAGTCACCAGGACCCCGGGGAGCTGTTTTTT | CAWSHQDPGELFF
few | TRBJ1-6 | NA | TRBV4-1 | TGCGCCAGCAGCCAAGCGACCGCTAGCTCCTATAATTCACCCCTCCACTTT | CASSQATASSYNSPLHF
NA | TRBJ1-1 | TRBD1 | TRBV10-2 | TGCGCCAGCAGGACACAGGGGGACGGGAACACTGAAGCTTTCTTT | CASRTQGDGNTEAFF
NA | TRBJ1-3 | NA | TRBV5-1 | TGCGCCAGCCGATCCGGCGGGGACCGGGGAAACACCATATATTTT | CASRSGGDRGNTIYF
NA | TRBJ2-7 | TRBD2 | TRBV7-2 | TGTGCCAGCAGCTTTCTAGCGGGGGGGCTTAGCGAGCAGTACTTC | CASSFLAGGLSEQYF
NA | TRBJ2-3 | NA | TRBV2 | TGTGCCAGCAACTTCGTGTGGGGTACGCAGTATTTT | CASNFVWGTQYF
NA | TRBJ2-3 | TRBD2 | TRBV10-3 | TGTGCCATCAGTGAAAGAGAAGCGGGGGGACCCACAGATACGCAGTATTTT | CAISEREAGGPTDTQYF
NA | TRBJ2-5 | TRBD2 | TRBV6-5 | TGTGCCAGCAGTTACGGGACTAGCGGGAGAGAGACCCAGTACTTC | CASSYGTSGRETQYF
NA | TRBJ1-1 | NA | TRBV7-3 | TGTGCCAGCAGCTTAACAGGTAACACTGAAGCTTTCTTT | CASSLTGNTEAFF
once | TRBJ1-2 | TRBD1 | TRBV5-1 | TGCGCCAGCAGCTCGGGAGGGACAGGCTATGGCTACACCTTC | CASSSGGTGYGYTF
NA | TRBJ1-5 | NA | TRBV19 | TGTGCCAGTAGTCCGGGGGACCGCTTATATCAGCCCCAGCATTTT | CASSPGDRLYQPQHF
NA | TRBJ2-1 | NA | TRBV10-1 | TGCGCCAGCAGTGAGCCCTACAATGAGCAGTTCTTC | CASSEPYNEQFF
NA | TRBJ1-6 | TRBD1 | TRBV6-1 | TGTGCCAGCAGTTGGGAGGGGGCCGATTCACCCCTCCACTTT | CASSWEGADSPLHF
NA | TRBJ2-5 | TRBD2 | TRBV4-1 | TGCGCCAGCAGCCCCGGGAGGGGGAGGGCCCGGGAGACCCAGTACTTC | CASSPGRGRARETQYF
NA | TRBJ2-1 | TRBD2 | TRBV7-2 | TGTGCCAGCAGCTTATTAGGGCGGGGGGGCAAGTACAATGAGCAGTTCTTC | CASSLLGRGGKYNEQFF
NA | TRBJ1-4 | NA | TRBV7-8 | TGTGCCAGCAGCCGAACAGGGTATGAAAAACTGTTTTTT | CASSRTGYEKLFF
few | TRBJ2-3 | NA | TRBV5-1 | TGCGCCAGCAGAAAGAGGGGCACAGATACGCAGTATTTT | CASRKRGTDTQYF
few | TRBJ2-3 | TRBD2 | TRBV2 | TGTGCCAGCAGTGATACTAGCGGGCTCACAGATACGCAGTATTTT | CASSDTSGLTDTQYF
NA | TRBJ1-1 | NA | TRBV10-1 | TGCGCCAGCAGTGAAGGGGGACGCCCCGAAGCTTTCTTT | CASSEGGRPEAFF
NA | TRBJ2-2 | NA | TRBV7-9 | TGTGCCAGCAGCTTAGGGATTAGCGGGAACACCGGGGAGCTGTTTTTT | CASSLGISGNTGELFF
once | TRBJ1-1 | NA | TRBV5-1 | TGCGCCAGCAGCTTGGACAGGGCCACTGAAGCTTTCTTT | CASSLDRATEAFF
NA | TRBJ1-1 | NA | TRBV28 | TGTGCCAGCAGTCGCGTCAGGGCGGGAACTGAAGCTTTCTTT | CASSRVRAGTEAFF
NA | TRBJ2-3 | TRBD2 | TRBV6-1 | TGTGCCAGCAGTGTCGTAGCGGGGGGGAGCACAGATACGCAGTATTTT | CASSVVAGGSTDTQYF
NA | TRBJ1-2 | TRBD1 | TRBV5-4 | TGTGCCAGCAGCCCGACAGGGGGCTATGGCTACACCTTC | CASSPTGGYGYTF
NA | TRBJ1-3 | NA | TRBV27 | TGTGCCAGCCGTCCAGCAGGGGTTACTGGAAACACCATATATTTT | CASRPAGVTGNTIYF
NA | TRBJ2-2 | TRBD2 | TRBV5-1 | TGCGCCAGCAGCAAGCGGGGGGGCGACACCGGGGAGCTGTTTTTT | CASSKRGGDTGELFF
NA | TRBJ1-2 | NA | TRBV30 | TGTGCCTTCCACAGGACATTTAACTATGGCTACACCTTC | CAFHRTFNYGYTF